This TCR beta chain was recovered during a study of response to subunit inactivated influenza vaccine. Study-level points and caveats: Researchers suggested that each seasonal influenza vaccination recruits few new T cells.

V dropped 5 bases and J dropped 2 bases, with 10 bases sitting between them. Per germline, CDR1 LNHNV and CDR2 YYDKDF (reference sequence). The CDR3 sequence is 14 residues long. Each CDR3 protein gets one entry after TCRdb re-called the RT-PCR reads with MiXCR. This table has hundreds of thousands of distinct CDR3 sequences, approximately 14% appearing once. Notes on this clonotype: Its antigen is not identified.

This TCR was recovered from a man in his fifties who received an inactivated influenza vaccine. The sequencing used PBMCs from blood, collected around 15 days before vaccination. The V gene is TRBV15, the J gene TRBJ1-5; D may be TRBD1 (5 bases). CDR3 sequence reads: CATSARGGNQPQHF. The CDR3 DNA is TGTGCCACCAGCGCCCGGGGGGGCAATCAGCCCCAGCATTTT.